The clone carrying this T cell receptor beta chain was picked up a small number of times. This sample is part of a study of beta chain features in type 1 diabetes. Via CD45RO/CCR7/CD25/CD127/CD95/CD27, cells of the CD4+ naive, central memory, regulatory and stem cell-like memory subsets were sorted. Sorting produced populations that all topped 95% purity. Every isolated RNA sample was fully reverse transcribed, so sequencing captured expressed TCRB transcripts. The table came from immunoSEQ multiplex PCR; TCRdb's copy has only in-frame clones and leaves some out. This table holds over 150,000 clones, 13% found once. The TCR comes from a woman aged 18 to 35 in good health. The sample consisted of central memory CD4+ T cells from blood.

The CDR3 DNA sequence: TGTGCCAGCAAGAAGGGACTAGCGGGAGAGGACCCCTACGAGCAGTACTTC. This translates into CASKKGLAGEDPYEQYF. The chain has TRBV6-4 and TRBJ2-7; 14 bases agree with TRBD2. CDR1 is MRHNA, CDR2 SNTAGT, per germline. The CDR3 contains 17 residues. V was pared by 7 bases and J by 2 bases, with 10 bases of the junction left unmatched.